The next 16 T cell receptor beta chains were all read from a single sample in a study of blood T cell repertoires in COVID-19. TCRdb's table, derived via immunoSEQ multiplex PCR, lists solely in-frame clones and lacks some. The sample lists 120,000 or so clones, 75% to 85% occurring once. Sequenced sample: peripheral blood. The receptors originated from a woman between 45 and 65 years old with acute or convalescent COVID-19.

The V and J genes are TRBV3-1 (or the pseudogene TRBV3-2) and TRBJ1-1; TRBD1 aligns across 11 bases. V was pared by 2 bases and J by 5 bases, with 4 bases of the junction left unmatched. The germline gives CDR1 LGHDT, CDR2 YNNKEL (reference sequence). This CDR3 is 15 amino acids long. CDR3 region: CASSQSGTGGTEAFF. CDR3 nucleotide sequence: TGTGCCAGCAGCCAATCAGGGACAGGGGGGACTGAAGCTTTCTTT.

This clone was detected only a few times. The rearrangement joins TRBV13 to TRBJ2-3; 7 positions match TRBD2. This CDR3 region has 15 residues. V trimming: 3 bases; J trimming: 0 bases; junction bases outside the gene matches: 3. In germline, CDR1 is PRHDT, CDR2 FYEKMQ (reference sequence). The CDR3 region is CASSFQRESTDTQYF. The CDR3 bases are TGTGCCAGCAGCTTCCAGCGGGAAAGCACAGATACGCAGTATTTT.

V gene TRBV29-1 combines with J gene TRBJ2-3, with D perhaps TRBD2 (6 bases). Germline V gene sequence: CDR1 SQVTM, CDR2 ANQGSEA. Trimming left V 1 base short and J 1 base short, with 6 bases between. This CDR3 contains 13 residues. For the CDR3, the DNA is TGCAGCGTTGAAGCGGGGGGCACAGATACGCAGTATTTT. This sequence encodes CSVEAGGTDTQYF.

The V and J genes are TRBV25-1 and TRBJ2-3; D not resolved. This CDR3 spans 14 amino acids. Trimming pared 2 bases from V and 4 bases from J, leaving 10 bases between. CDR1 MGHDK and CDR2 SYGVNS come from the germline V gene. The CDR3 DNA follows: TGTGCCAGCAGTGAACTCGGCGGCTCAGATACGCAGTATTTT. Its translation: CASSELGGSDTQYF. The full variable domain, its missing parts supplied by reference TRBV25-1 and TRBJ2-3, is EADIYQTPRYLVIGTGKKITLECSQTMGHDKMYWYQQDPGMELHLIHYSYGVNSTEKGDLSSESTVSRIRTEHFPLTLESARPSHTSQYLCASSELGGSDTQYFGPGTRLTVL.

This clone came up a few times. V and J are TRBV5-5 and TRBJ2-3, with 12 bases identical to TRBD2. Germline lookup yields CDR1 SGHKS and CDR2 YYEKEE (reference sequence). V lost 4 bases, J lost 2 bases, and 5 bases stayed unmatched. The CDR3 loop spans 16 amino acids. The CDR3 region is CASSPWTSGITDTQYF. The CDR3 nucleotides are TGTGCCAGCAGCCCCTGGACTAGCGGGATCACAGATACGCAGTATTTT.

The rearrangement joins TRBV4-2 to TRBJ1-4; the D gene is possibly TRBD1 (5 bases). The V gene lost 1 base and the J gene lost 7 bases, with 16 bases spanning the gap. The CDR3 is made up of 16 amino acids. CDR1 is LGHNA and CDR2 is YNFKEQ in the germline V gene. This CDR3 reads CASSQGSAQGGEKLFF. The CDR3 coding sequence is TGTGCCAGCAGCCAAGGATCAGCGCAGGGTGGTGAAAAACTGTTTTTT.

This clone was counted a single time. V gene TRBV5-1 combines with J gene TRBJ2-5; 8 bases are shared with TRBD1. Germline CDR1 SGHRS, CDR2 YFSETQ. This CDR3 has 15 residues. V gave up 5 bases and J gave up 4 bases; unmatched junction bases: 10. CDR3 region: CASSAIQGVGETQYF. CDR3 nucleotide sequence: TGCGCCAGCAGTGCGATACAGGGGGTTGGAGAGACCCAGTACTTC.

The chain employs TRBV18 and TRBJ2-1; maybe TRBD2 (6 bases). V lost 2 bases to trimming and J lost 8 bases, with 10 bases between them. Germline V lookup: CDR1 KGHSH, CDR2 LQKENI. The CDR3 contains 13 residues. The CDR3 spells CASSPGAGDEQFF. CDR3 sequence (DNA): TGTGCCAGCTCACCAGGAGCGGGCGATGAGCAGTTCTTC. The full variable domain, in which reference TRBV18 and TRBJ2-1 provide the parts outside the CDR3, is NAGVMQNPRHLVRRRGQEARLRCSPMKGHSHVYWYRQLPEEGLKFMVYLQKENIIDESGMPKERFSAEFPKEGPSILRIQQVVRGDSAAYFCASSPGAGDEQFFGPGTRLTVL.

The V and J genes are TRBV19 and TRBJ2-7, with D tentatively TRBD1 (6 bases). The CDR3 runs 14 residues. Germline V gene sequence: CDR1 LNHDA, CDR2 SQIVND (reference sequence). Between the trimmed V and J ends, which lost 6 bases and 4 bases, there was a span of 16 bases. The chain's CDR3 is CASSPGQGVYEQYF. The CDR3 coding sequence is TGTGCCAGTAGCCCGGGACAAGGCGTTTACGAGCAGTACTTC.

J is TRBJ1-1 and V is TRBV19; 8 bases map to TRBD1. CDR3 size: 14 residues. Looked up from germline, CDR1 is LNHDA and CDR2 is SQIVND (reference sequence). V lost 6 bases to trimming and J lost 0 bases; unmatched junction nucleotides: 3. The CDR3 DNA is TGTGCCAGTAGCCAGACAGGGGTGAACACTGAAGCTTTCTTT. Its translation: CASSQTGVNTEAFF. Supplemented by reference TRBV19 and TRBJ1-1, the full variable domain reads DGGITQSPKYLFRKEGQNVTLSCEQNLNHDAMYWYRQDPGQGLRLIYYSQIVNDFQKGDIAEGYSVSREKKESFPLTVTSAQKNPTAFYLCASSQTGVNTEAFFGQGTRLTVV.

The chain joins TRBV18 to TRBJ2-7; tentatively, D is TRBD2 (5 bases). With 3 bases removed from V and 4 bases from J, the gap between germline ends came to 22 bases. Germline V lookup: CDR1 KGHSH, CDR2 LQKENI. The CDR3 runs 17 residues. The CDR3 is CASSPSQPGWGEYEQYF. In DNA, the CDR3 is TGTGCCAGCTCACCTTCCCAGCCGGGCTGGGGAGAATACGAGCAGTACTTC.

This clone was seen only a few times. The chain combines TRBV4-1 with TRBJ2-7; 8 nucleotides line up with TRBD1. J gave up 1 base and V 0 bases, and 11 bases lay outside the gene matches. The CDR3 sequence is 18 residues long. The germline V gene has CDR1 MGHRA and CDR2 YSYEKL. The CDR3 sequence is CASSQDPIDRGFSYEQYF. The CDR3 DNA follows: TGCGCCAGCAGCCAAGACCCCATAGACAGGGGCTTTTCCTACGAGCAGTACTTC.

The chain has TRBV30 and TRBJ2-3, with TRBD2 matching over 10 bases. Germline lookup yields CDR1 GTSNPN and CDR2 SVGIG (reference sequence). Unmatched junction bases numbered 10, after V lost 2 bases and J lost 5 bases. The CDR3 totals 16 residues. The CDR3 bases are TGTGCCTGGAGTAGGGTACAGCGGGAGGGAGGAGATACGCAGTATTTT. This sequence encodes CAWSRVQREGGDTQYF. Combining the CDR3 with reference TRBV30 and TRBJ2-3 gives the whole variable domain SQTIHQWPATLVQPVGSPLSLECTVEGTSNPNLYWYRQAAGRGLQLLFYSVGIGQISSEVPQNLSASRPQDRQFILSSKKLLLSDSGFYLCAWSRVQREGGDTQYFGPGTRLTVL.

The chain carries TRBV20-1 and TRBJ1-4, with TRBD1 matching 7 bases. Looked up from germline, CDR1 is DFQATT and CDR2 is SNEGSKA (reference sequence). The CDR3 is 11 residues long. The junction had 5 bases not matched to a gene; V was cut back by 5 bases and J by 11 bases. The CDR3 region has the DNA TGCAGTGCTTACTCAGGGGGGAAACTGTTTTTT. Its protein product is CSAYSGGKLFF.

The gene calls are TRBV5-4 and TRBJ1-2, with TRBD1 as a possible D gene (6 bases). The germline V gene encodes CDR1 SGHNT and CDR2 YYREEE (reference sequence). This CDR3 region has 12 residues. V gave up 4 bases and J gave up 8 bases, with 12 bases separating them. CDR3 protein: CASSPGQGGYTF. The CDR3 nucleotides are TGTGCCAGCAGCCCGGGACAAGGGGGCTACACCTTC. The whole variable domain, filled in from reference TRBV5-4 and TRBJ1-2, reads ETGVTQSPTHLIKTRGQQVTLRCSSQSGHNTVSWYQQALGQGPQFIFQYYREEENGRGNFPPRFSGLQFPNYSSELNVNALELDDSALYLCASSPGQGGYTFGSGTRLTVV.

This rearrangement joins TRBV3-1 (or the pseudogene TRBV3-2) to TRBJ2-7; 9 nucleotides agree with TRBD1. Germline lookup yields CDR1 LGHDT and CDR2 YNNKEL (reference sequence). V trimming: 4 bases; J trimming: 6 bases; junction bases outside the gene matches: 7. This CDR3 is built from 14 residues. This chain's CDR3 is CASSPRTGAGEQYF. Here the CDR3 DNA reads TGTGCCAGCAGCCCAAGGACAGGGGCTGGCGAGCAGTACTTC.